This TCR beta chain was retrieved from a study of shared clonotypes between healthy human individuals. The CDR3 has 11 amino acids. Trimming shortened V by 4 bases and J by 10 bases, and 10 bases separated the two germline ends. How the authors handled the data: Filtering differed because ImmunoSEQ produced junction-only sequences that carried no quality scores. TCRdb's table, derived via immunoSEQ multiplex PCR, lists solely in-frame clones and lacks some. D and trimming were read from the DNA, whereas the V and J calls and clone size are those reported in that table. This sample carries fewer than 2.5 million clones, over 85% of them seen once, and the ten largest clones take about 0.38%. Remarks on this clone: The target antigen is unknown.

The authors divided CD4+ cells into CD45RA+ naive and CD45RA-negative memory subsets. Study-level findings and limits: Sampling covered blood only; tissue repertoires likely differ.

Sequencing used naive CD4+ T cells from PBMCs. Indicated subset: CD45RA+ positively selected. The receptor's source is a man between 18 and 35 years old in good health. Some clones in this sample may be carry-over from other donors' samples. The V and J genes are TRBV5-7 and TRBJ2-3; D unresolved. TRBV5-7 counts as an open reading frame of uncertain function. CDR3 region: CASSPPEAQYF. The CDR3 region has the DNA TGTGCCAGCAGCCCCCCAGAGGCGCAGTATTTT.